The 18 T cell receptor beta chains in this list originate from one sample, sequenced in a study of blood T cell repertoires in COVID-19. The protocol was immunoSEQ multiplex PCR, while the TCRdb copy is restricted to in-frame clones and leaves out a portion. The sample includes about 150,000 clones, about 90% of them seen just once. Sequenced material: peripheral blood. The receptors here all came from a man aged 60 to 69 with active or convalescent COVID-19.

The V call is TRBV5-6, the J call TRBJ2-3; 9 bases align to TRBD1. From germline, CDR1 is SGHDT and CDR2 YYEEEE. The ends lost 4 bases at V and 3 bases at J; junction bases unmatched: 3. This CDR3 is built from 14 residues. This CDR3 reads CASSPGQGTDTQYF. The CDR3 DNA reads as TGTGCCAGCAGCCCCGGACAGGGGACAGATACGCAGTATTTT. Supplemented by reference TRBV5-6 and TRBJ2-3, the full variable domain reads DAGVTQSPTHLIKTRGQQVTLRCSPKSGHDTVSWYQQALGQGPQFIFQYYEEEERQRGNFPDRFSGHQFPNYSSELNVNALLLGDSALYLCASSPGQGTDTQYFGPGTRLTVL.

The rearrangement joins TRBV11-3 to TRBJ2-1, with 12 bases aligning to TRBD2. The CDR3 consists of 16 residues. The germline CDR1 and CDR2 sequences are SGHNT and YENEEA. The trim removed 1 base at V and 7 bases at J, leaving 5 bases unmatched. The CDR3 is CASSLGGTSGRNEQFF. The CDR3, as DNA: TGTGCCAGCAGCTTAGGGGGAACTAGCGGGAGGAATGAGCAGTTCTTC.

The rearrangement joins TRBV5-4 to TRBJ2-5; 8 bases line up with TRBD2. V lost 4 bases, J lost 1 base, and 6 bases stayed unmatched. The CDR3 has 15 residues. Germline CDR1 reads SGHNT; CDR2 reads YYREEE (reference sequence). The CDR3 reads CASSALAGLQETQYF. The DNA of the CDR3 is TGTGCCAGCAGCGCGCTAGCGGGCCTCCAAGAGACCCAGTACTTC.

The rearrangement uses TRBV6-5 and TRBJ2-4, with D tentatively TRBD1 (6 bases). Germline values: CDR1 MNHEY, CDR2 SVGAGI. With 4 bases removed from V and 14 bases from J, the gap between germline ends came to 21 bases. The CDR3 is 14 residues long. CDR3 bases: TGTGCCAGCAGTTTTCATAGAAAAGACAGGCCAGAGTACTTC. Translating it yields CASSFHRKDRPEYF.

About this clone: Other DNA sequences of this sample code for an identical CDR3. The gene calls are TRBV5-1 and TRBJ2-7; 8 nucleotides align to TRBD2. Germline CDR1 is SGHRS and CDR2 is YFSETQ. The V segment lost 1 base and the J segment 1 base; nucleotides outside the gene matches: 1. CDR3 length: 14 amino acids. The CDR3 here is CASSLRGGSYEQYF. The CDR3 DNA sequence: TGCGCCAGCAGCTTGCGGGGGGGTTCCTACGAGCAGTACTTC.

This chain uses TRBV28 with TRBJ1-2; D is ambiguous. V shed 4 bases and J shed 8 bases, with 11 bases lying between them. The CDR3 is made up of 12 amino acids. CDR1 MDHEN and CDR2 SYDVKM come from the germline V gene. CDR3 nucleotide sequence: TGTGCCAGCAGTTCTGCCGGTCCGGGCTACACCTTC. This gives the protein CASSSAGPGYTF.

On this clone itself: Different DNA sequences within this sample yield the same CDR3. The chain is built from TRBV12-3 or TRBV12-4 and TRBJ2-2; no firm D call. The CDR3 totals 12 residues. Trimming removed 5 bases from V and 4 bases from J, with 5 bases in between. For the CDR3, the DNA is TGTGCCAGCAGTCCGAGCACCGGGGAGCTGTTTTTT. It translates to CASSPSTGELFF.

The genes are TRBV29-1 and TRBJ1-5, with D perhaps matching TRBD1 (6 bases). The germline V gene encodes CDR1 SQVTM and CDR2 ANQGSEA. V dropped 7 bases and J dropped 4 bases, with 17 bases sitting between them. The length of the CDR3 is 14 residues. In DNA form, the CDR3 reads TGCAGCGCTACGACCGGGACACCTAATCAGCCCCAGCATTTT. Translation gives CSATTGTPNQPQHF.

This rearrangement joins TRBV6-1 to TRBJ1-5; D perhaps matches TRBD1 (5 bases). The CDR3 is 15 residues long. The germline V gene has CDR1 MNHNS and CDR2 SASEGT. Trimming stripped 1 base from V and 3 bases from J, with 10 bases between. The CDR3 DNA follows: TGTGCCAGCAGTGAAGTGGGGGGGTACAATCAGCCCCAGCATTTT. Its protein product is CASSEVGGYNQPQHF.

This clone appeared once. V usage is TRBV5-4 and J usage is TRBJ2-5, with a possible D match to TRBD1 (5 bases). This CDR3 is 14 amino acids long. The germline V and J ends were trimmed by 4 bases and 0 bases, with 10 bases remaining between them. Germline CDR1 and CDR2: SGHNT and YYREEE (reference sequence). CDR3 loop: CASSATGNQETQYF. CDR3 DNA sequence: TGTGCCAGCAGCGCCACAGGAAACCAAGAGACCCAGTACTTC.

The rearrangement links TRBV9 to TRBJ2-2; D is uncertain. With 0 bases removed from V and 3 bases from J, the gap between germline ends came to 3 bases. Germline V gives CDR1 SGDLS, CDR2 YYNGEE. The CDR3 contains 13 residues. The CDR3 spells CASSVGDTGELFF. As DNA, the CDR3 is TGTGCCAGCAGCGTAGGAGACACCGGGGAGCTGTTTTTT.

This chain connects TRBV24-1 to TRBJ1-2, with 10 bases lining up with TRBD1. The trim removed 4 bases at V and 4 bases at J, leaving 2 bases unmatched. Germline lookup yields CDR1 KGHDR and CDR2 SFDVKD. The CDR3 runs 14 residues. The CDR3 sequence is CATSETGGVYGYTF. In DNA form, the CDR3 reads TGTGCCACCAGTGAGACAGGGGGCGTCTATGGCTACACCTTC.

The genes are TRBV7-2 and TRBJ2-7, with 9 bases lining up with TRBD2. After removal of 6 bases from V and 3 bases from J, the junction contained 6 bases not matched to a gene. This CDR3 comprises 14 residues. From germline, CDR1 is SGHTA and CDR2 FQGNSA. The chain's CDR3 is CASSPPAGGYEQYF. The CDR3, as DNA: TGTGCCAGCAGTCCGCCAGCGGGAGGCTACGAGCAGTACTTC. The whole variable domain, remainder taken from reference TRBV7-2 and TRBJ2-7, is GAGVSQSPSNKVTEKGKDVELRCDPISGHTALYWYRQSLGQGLEFLIYFQGNSAPDKSGLPSDRFSAERTGGSVSTLTIQRTQQEDSAVYLCASSPPAGGYEQYFGPGTRLTVT.

The rearrangement uses TRBV7-2 and TRBJ2-7; possible D gene TRBD2, 6 bases. Germline CDR1 is SGHTA and CDR2 is FQGNSA. CDR3 length equals 15 residues. Trimming took off 7 bases at V and 3 bases at J, with 19 bases between the two ends. CDR3 nucleotide sequence: TGTGCCAGCACCCGAAGGGTGGCGGGAATCTACGAGCAGTACTTC. Its protein is CASTRRVAGIYEQYF.

The chain combines TRBV28 with TRBJ2-7; 8 bases align to TRBD1. Germline V lookup: CDR1 MDHEN, CDR2 SYDVKM. The V segment lost 9 bases and the J segment 5 bases; nucleotides outside the gene matches: 6. CDR3 length equals 12 residues. The CDR3 bases are TGTGCCAGTGGACAGGGTTTAGACGAGCAGTACTTC. Its translation: CASGQGLDEQYF.

The chain joins TRBV28 to TRBJ2-5; weak D call: TRBD1 (6 bases). Germline V lookup: CDR1 MDHEN, CDR2 SYDVKM. V lost 5 bases to trimming and J lost 5 bases, with 18 bases between them. CDR3 length equals 15 residues. The CDR3 spells CASSPLGHGAETQYF. As DNA, the CDR3 is TGTGCCAGCAGTCCGTTGGGACACGGAGCGGAGACCCAGTACTTC.

V gene TRBV28 combines with J gene TRBJ2-3; 9 nucleotides line up with TRBD1. Germline V gene data show CDR1 as MDHEN and CDR2 as SYDVKM. V shed 4 bases, J shed 2 bases, and the junction held 4 bases outside the gene matches. This CDR3 contains 15 residues. The CDR3 sequence: CASSSGQGNTDTQYF. For the CDR3, the DNA is TGTGCCAGCAGTTCGGGACAGGGAAACACAGATACGCAGTATTTT.

The chain links TRBV30 to TRBJ2-7; TRBD1 agrees at 9 bases. Germline CDR1 reads GTSNPN; CDR2 reads SVGIG (reference sequence). V shed 0 bases and J 7 bases; nucleotides not matched to a gene: 7. This CDR3 spans 14 amino acids. The CDR3 DNA reads TGTGCCTGGAGTGTACTTTACAGGGGGCATGAGCAGTACTTC. Translation gives CAWSVLYRGHEQYF.